A selection of T cell receptor beta chains follows, all from one sample in a study of T cell clones after liver transplantation. TCRdb's table, derived via immunoSEQ multiplex PCR, lists solely in-frame clones and lacks some. There are some 110,000 clones in the sample; approximately 78% occur only once, and 0.99% lies in the top ten. This specimen consisted of CD4+ T cells from blood, obtained before liver transplant. The receptors here all came from a human donor who received a liver transplant. The CDR3 runs from the conserved cysteine through the conserved F or W. A D gene is named only where the DNA matches it firmly. Clone size is stated in some rows and not others, as once, few, many or a class when expanded.

TRBV5-1,-,15,TRBJ2-5,-,TGCGCCAGCAGCTTCTCCGGGTCCAGGCAAGAGACCCAGTACTTC,CASSFSGSRQETQYF
TRBV7-2,-,15,TRBJ2-5,-,TGTGCCAGCAGCTTGAATCGGGGGGCCTCCGAGACCCAGTACTTC,CASSLNRGASETQYF
TRBV6-6,TRBD2,15,TRBJ2-3,-,TGTGCCAGCAGTTACTCCGGCGGGGGGCCCGATACGCAGTATTTT,CASSYSGGGPDTQYF
TRBV4-1,-,15,TRBJ2-2,-,TGCGCCAGCAGCCCAGAATACCGGTATACCGGGGAGCTGTTTTTT,CASSPEYRYTGELFF
TRBV27,-,16,TRBJ1-5,-,TGTGCCAGCAGTTTCTCTCAGGTCTACGGCAATCAGCCCCAGCATTTT,CASSFSQVYGNQPQHF
TRBV5-5,-,16,TRBJ1-3,-,TGTGCCAGCACCCCGGACAGCTCATTCTCTGGAAACACCATATATTTT,CASTPDSSFSGNTIYF
TRBV12-5,-,19,TRBJ2-2,few,TGTGCTAGTGGTTTTGTTCTCAAATTCCTGGGATCGAACACCGGGGAGCTGTTTTTT,CASGFVLKFLGSNTGELFF
TRBV7-6,-,14,TRBJ1-1,-,TGTGCCAGCAGCTTGGGGGGCGTGAACACTGAAGCTTTCTTT,CASSLGGVNTEAFF
TRBV9,-,14,TRBJ2-2,-,TGTGCCAGCAGCGTAAACAGTCTCACCGGGGAGCTGTTTTTT,CASSVNSLTGELFF
TRBV4-3,TRBD1,15,TRBJ2-7,once,TGCGCCAGCAGCCTTGGACAGGGAAGGAGCTACGAGCAGTACTTC,CASSLGQGRSYEQYF
TRBV27,TRBD2,14,TRBJ2-5,few,TGTGCCAGCAGCCCACTAGCGAGACAAGAGACCCAGTACTTC,CASSPLARQETQYF
TRBV19,-,14,TRBJ2-5,-,TGTGCCAGTAGTATGGGAGGGGGCCAAGAGACCCAGTACTTC,CASSMGGGQETQYF
TRBV28,-,10,TRBJ1-5,few,TGTGCCAGCAGTTTACAGCCCCAGCATTTT,CASSLQPQHF
TRBV29-1,TRBD2,14,TRBJ2-5,-,TGCAGCGTCCCTGAGCGGGGCTTTGCTGAGACCCAGTACTTC,CSVPERGFAETQYF
TRBV4-2,TRBD1,15,TRBJ2-7,once,TGTGCCAGCAGCCAAGCCGGGACAGACCCTAGAGAGCAGTACTTC,CASSQAGTDPREQYF
TRBV5-4,TRBD1,17,TRBJ1-4,-,TGTGCCAGCAGCCGAAGAACAGGGGGCACAACTAATGAAAAACTGTTTTTT,CASSRRTGGTTNEKLFF
TRBV5-6,TRBD1,16,TRBJ1-6,-,TGTGCCAGCAGCTTGGACAGGGGGTCCTATAATTCACCCCTCCACTTT,CASSLDRGSYNSPLHF
TRBV2,-,12,TRBJ2-7,-,TGTGCCAGCAGGGTCGACAGCTACGAGCAGTACTTC,CASRVDSYEQYF
TRBV7-6,TRBD2,15,TRBJ2-2,few,TGTGCCAGCAGCTTGATTAGCGGGGGTGCCGGGGAGCTGTTTTTT,CASSLISGGAGELFF
TRBV18,TRBD1,18,TRBJ2-7,-,TGTGCCAGCTCACCACTTACCGGGACAGGGGAAAAATACTACGAGCAGTACTTC,CASSPLTGTGEKYYEQYF
TRBV7-2,-,13,TRBJ2-1,few,TGTGCCAGCAGCTTGGTAAGGAACAATGAGCAGTTCTTC,CASSLVRNNEQFF
TRBV19,TRBD1,13,TRBJ1-6,-,TGTGCCAGCTGCGCAGGGGGCAATTCACCCCTCCACTTT,CASCAGGNSPLHF
TRBV6-6,-,15,TRBJ1-1,-,TGTGCCAGCAGTTACGGAACAGGGAGGAACACTGAAGCTTTCTTT,CASSYGTGRNTEAFF
TRBV2,TRBD2,16,TRBJ2-3,-,TGTGCCAGCAGCCGAAGCGGGGTAGCGGGAGCAGATACGCAGTATTTT,CASSRSGVAGADTQYF
TRBV27,-,14,TRBJ2-1,-,TGTGCCAGCAGTTTTTCTAGCAGAGACAATGAGCAGTTCTTC,CASSFSSRDNEQFF
TRBV9,-,13,TRBJ1-3,-,TGTGCCAGCAGCGTACAGACTGGAAACACCATATATTTT,CASSVQTGNTIYF